This entry concerns a single T cell receptor (beta chain). The sample belongs to a study of blood T cell repertoires in COVID-19. Study context: PBMCs, B-cell-depleted T cells, or T cells were the source of the cDNA or gDNA that made up the material.

Original analysis: Estimates of nucleated cell counts were drawn from the amplification of reference gene primers. Using immunoSEQ multiplex PCR, the repertoire was profiled, and TCRdb retains in-frame clones only, with some absent. V, J and clone size derive from that table, while D and trimming were established from the DNA sequence. The sample consists of 90,000 to 100,000 clones, 84% of them appearing once. The source is a woman aged 60 to 75 with acute or convalescent COVID-19. The sample consisted of peripheral blood.

Here the CDR3 DNA reads TGTGCCAGCAGCACGACCCCCGGGACAGGGACCTCCTACGAGCAGTACTTC. It translates to CASSTTPGTGTSYEQYF. The chain couples TRBV5-6 to TRBJ2-7; the match to TRBD1 covers 9 bases. V lost 4 bases and J lost 0; bases outside the gene matches: 11. Germline assignment: CDR1 SGHDT and CDR2 YYEEEE. This CDR3 is built from 17 residues.